What follows describes a single TCR beta chain. At one of its ends the junction is not consistent with the germline gene, which may arise from a read error. The sample comes from a study of blood T cell repertoires in COVID-19. The overall study: The United States, Italy and Spain were the sources of the acute and convalescent COVID-19 samples. The analysed material was cDNA or gDNA that came from T cells, B-cell-depleted T cells, or PBMCs.

Germline CDR1 and CDR2: SNHLY and FYNNEI. CDR3 length equals 15 residues. Methods used by the authors: From reference gene primer amplification, estimates of nucleated cell counts were derived. Profiling relied on immunoSEQ multiplex PCR, and the TCRdb table lists in-frame clones only, not all of them. Clonal size and the V and J genes are those of that table, whereas D and trimming came from the DNA. The table records under 150,000 clones, around 84% of them present only once. Material: peripheral blood. The source of this sequence is a woman between 45 and 65 years old with acute or convalescent COVID-19. The rearrangement links TRBV2 to TRBJ1-3; tentative D call: TRBD1 (5 bases). The CDR3: CASREDSSTGNTIYF. The CDR3 DNA reads as TGTGCCAGCAGAGAAGACAGTTCTACTGGAAACACCATATATTTT.